By share, the clone carrying this T cell receptor beta chain counts as medium-sized. The antigen is unknown. Germline lookup yields CDR1 SGHTA and CDR2 FQGNSA. This CDR3 is built from 15 residues. V shed 1 base and J shed 0 bases, with 7 bases lying between them. A multiplex PCR containing 32 V primers and 13 J primers was used to amplify TCR beta CDR3. TCRdb re-derived calls from the multiplex PCR reads in MiXCR, one entry per CDR3 protein. The sample includes under 20,000 distinct CDR3 sequences, 25% to 35% of them seen just once. The sample comes from a study of immune heterogeneity within non-small cell lung tumors. Across the study: Of all tumors, 4 turned out to be squamous cell carcinomas, about eleven were non-squamous carcinomas and 1 was not otherwise specified. Whole-study results and caveats: Both recurring identical dominant CDR3 beta clonotypes and site-unique high-frequency clones were observed across tumor sites within a patient.

The authors used roughly 650 ng of bulk tumor genomic DNA per sample as template. Collection of several biopsies per primary tumor, spaced far apart, took place during surgery. It was patients with untreated, newly diagnosed non-small cell lung cancer who underwent curative surgery. Sequencing used lung tumor tissue. The sequence was obtained from a middle-aged man with non-small cell lung cancer. The gene calls are TRBV7-2 and TRBJ1-5; D is possibly TRBD1 (5 bases). The CDR3 DNA is TGTGCCAGCAGCTTAGGACAGAATAGCAATCAGCCCCAGCATTTT. Protein product: CASSLGQNSNQPQHF.